These T cell receptor beta chains were read from a single sample in a study of cytomegalovirus exposure and HLA in healthy donors. Sequenced by immunoSEQ multiplex PCR; TCRdb stores in-frame clones only, minus some. The sample lists around 130,000 clones, around 80% occurring once. Sequenced: PBMCs. The receptors were sampled from a man in his thirties or forties in good health and CMV-seronegative. Each CDR3 is given with its conserved first and last residue. Each record gives: CDR3 DNA, CDR3 protein, D gene, J gene, clone size, V gene. The D gene is left open where the match is weak. Only some rows state a clone size, as once, few, many or a class for expanded clones.

CDR3 DNA: TGTGCCAGCAGCTTGGACAGGGGGGGCCACTATGGCTACACCTTC; CDR3 protein: CASSLDRGGHYGYTF; D gene: TRBD1; J gene: TRBJ1-2; clone size: .; V gene: TRBV5-4
CDR3 DNA: TGTGCCAGCAGTCATACTAACACTGAAGCTTTCTTT; CDR3 protein: CASSHTNTEAFF; D gene: .; J gene: TRBJ1-1; clone size: .; V gene: TRBV28
CDR3 DNA: TGTGCCAGCTCAAAAGAGCTAGCGGCTTCCAATGAGCAGTTCTTC; CDR3 protein: CASSKELAASNEQFF; D gene: TRBD2; J gene: TRBJ2-1; clone size: .; V gene: TRBV11-2
CDR3 DNA: TGTGCCAGCACCCCCTCCGCGAGCTCCTACAATGAGCAGTTCTTC; CDR3 protein: CASTPSASSYNEQFF; D gene: .; J gene: TRBJ2-1; clone size: .; V gene: TRBV9
CDR3 DNA: TGTGCCAGCAGAAGATGGACAGGGGGCACAGATACGCAGTATTTT; CDR3 protein: CASRRWTGGTDTQYF; D gene: TRBD1; J gene: TRBJ2-3; clone size: .; V gene: TRBV28
CDR3 DNA: TGTGCCAGTAGACCAACGGGGGGGCCCTACGAGCAGTACTTC; CDR3 protein: CASRPTGGPYEQYF; D gene: TRBD2; J gene: TRBJ2-7; clone size: few; V gene: TRBV19
CDR3 DNA: TGTGCCAGTAGTAGGGTCGGACAGGCTCTCAATCAGCCCCAGCATTTT; CDR3 protein: CASSRVGQALNQPQHF; D gene: TRBD1; J gene: TRBJ1-5; clone size: .; V gene: TRBV19
CDR3 DNA: TGTGCCAGCAGCGTACCTTCAGGGGTGGGATGGACTGAAGCTTTCTTT; CDR3 protein: CASSVPSGVGWTEAFF; D gene: .; J gene: TRBJ1-1; clone size: few; V gene: TRBV25-1
CDR3 DNA: TGTGCCAGCAGCTTAGTACGCGGGGGGGCCCTCACAGATACGCAGTATTTT; CDR3 protein: CASSLVRGGALTDTQYF; D gene: TRBD2; J gene: TRBJ2-3; clone size: .; V gene: TRBV7-2
CDR3 DNA: TGTGCCAGCAGCCGACAGTCCGCGAACACCGGGGAGCTGTTTTTT; CDR3 protein: CASSRQSANTGELFF; D gene: .; J gene: TRBJ2-2; clone size: .; V gene: TRBV7-2
CDR3 DNA: TGTGCCAGCTCCTTTTCCTCTGGAAACACCATATATTTT; CDR3 protein: CASSFSSGNTIYF; D gene: .; J gene: TRBJ1-3; clone size: .; V gene: TRBV6-6
CDR3 DNA: TGTGCCAGCAGTCCACGTGTTGACACCTGGCAGCAGTACTTC; CDR3 protein: CASSPRVDTWQQYF; D gene: .; J gene: TRBJ2-7; clone size: .; V gene: TRBV6-6
CDR3 DNA: TGTGCCAGCAGCGTAGCCTCAAGGCCGGGACAGGGGGCAGAGGAGCAGTACTTC; CDR3 protein: CASSVASRPGQGAEEQYF; D gene: TRBD1; J gene: TRBJ2-7; clone size: few; V gene: TRBV9
CDR3 DNA: TGTGCCAGCATCGACAGTTGGAGCTCCTACGAGCAGTACTTC; CDR3 protein: CASIDSWSSYEQYF; D gene: .; J gene: TRBJ2-7; clone size: .; V gene: TRBV6-1
CDR3 DNA: TGTGCCACCAAGAATCGGGGTACTAGCAATCAGCCCCAGCATTTT; CDR3 protein: CATKNRGTSNQPQHF; D gene: .; J gene: TRBJ1-5; clone size: .; V gene: TRBV6-6
CDR3 DNA: TGTGCCAGCAGTCAACCGGGACAGAGCTACGAGCAGTACTTC; CDR3 protein: CASSQPGQSYEQYF; D gene: TRBD1; J gene: TRBJ2-7; clone size: .; V gene: TRBV6-5
CDR3 DNA: TGTGCCAGCAGCCTTACAGGTTACTACGAGCAGTACTTC; CDR3 protein: CASSLTGYYEQYF; D gene: .; J gene: TRBJ2-7; clone size: .; V gene: TRBV11-2
CDR3 DNA: TGTGCCAGCAGACAGCCCATGGCCTACGAGCAGTACTTC; CDR3 protein: CASRQPMAYEQYF; D gene: .; J gene: TRBJ2-7; clone size: .; V gene: TRBV6-1
CDR3 DNA: TGCGCCAGCAGCTTGGGACAGAGCACAGATACGCAGTATTTT; CDR3 protein: CASSLGQSTDTQYF; D gene: .; J gene: TRBJ2-3; clone size: once; V gene: TRBV5-1
CDR3 DNA: TGTGCCACCAGCAGAGATCGGCCAGGTACTGGCTACACCTTC; CDR3 protein: CATSRDRPGTGYTF; D gene: .; J gene: TRBJ1-2; clone size: .; V gene: TRBV15
CDR3 DNA: TGTGCCAGCAGTTACGGTGAGGCCCAGTACTTC; CDR3 protein: CASSYGEAQYF; D gene: .; J gene: TRBJ2-5; clone size: .; V gene: TRBV6-1
CDR3 DNA: TGTGCCAGCAGCTTGGGAACAGGGTCTGGGGGTTCACCCCTCCACTTT; CDR3 protein: CASSLGTGSGGSPLHF; D gene: .; J gene: TRBJ1-6; clone size: few; V gene: TRBV7-9
CDR3 DNA: TGTGCCAGCATCATAAGACAGGGGGCTGGCTATGGCTACACCTTC; CDR3 protein: CASIIRQGAGYGYTF; D gene: TRBD1; J gene: TRBJ1-2; clone size: .; V gene: TRBV6-5
CDR3 DNA: TGTGCCAGCAGCTTAGAGTCCCTAGCGGGGGAGAACACAGATACGCAGTATTTT; CDR3 protein: CASSLESLAGENTDTQYF; D gene: TRBD2; J gene: TRBJ2-3; clone size: .; V gene: TRBV11-2
CDR3 DNA: TGTGCCAGTAGTCCGGACAGGGGAGAGACCCAGTACTTC; CDR3 protein: CASSPDRGETQYF; D gene: TRBD1; J gene: TRBJ2-5; clone size: .; V gene: TRBV19
CDR3 DNA: TGTGCCACCGGGTCGCGTGAAAAACTGTTTTTT; CDR3 protein: CATGSREKLFF; D gene: .; J gene: TRBJ1-4; clone size: .; V gene: TRBV5-4
CDR3 DNA: TGTGCCAGCAGCAGGGACAGGGGTGCCGAGCAGTACTTC; CDR3 protein: CASSRDRGAEQYF; D gene: .; J gene: TRBJ2-7; clone size: once; V gene: TRBV21-1
CDR3 DNA: TGCGCCAGCAGGCAGCTAGCGGGGGACACCGGGGAGCTGTTTTTT; CDR3 protein: CASRQLAGDTGELFF; D gene: TRBD2; J gene: TRBJ2-2; clone size: .; V gene: TRBV5-1
CDR3 DNA: TGTGCCAGCAGTGGGGACAGGGCCACTGAAGCTTTCTTT; CDR3 protein: CASSGDRATEAFF; D gene: TRBD1; J gene: TRBJ1-1; clone size: .; V gene: TRBV6-1
CDR3 DNA: TGCGCCAGCAGCCCCTCCGGGACAGGGCCATCCTATGGCTACACCTTC; CDR3 protein: CASSPSGTGPSYGYTF; D gene: TRBD1; J gene: TRBJ1-2; clone size: .; V gene: TRBV5-1
CDR3 DNA: TGTGCCAGCAGTAGTGCCGGGACTAGCGGGGGCGGGGTCACAGATACGCAGTATTTT; CDR3 protein: CASSSAGTSGGGVTDTQYF; D gene: TRBD2; J gene: TRBJ2-3; clone size: .; V gene: TRBV28
CDR3 DNA: TGTGCCAGCAGCCTAAGAGGATCCTACAATGAGCAGTTCTTC; CDR3 protein: CASSLRGSYNEQFF; D gene: .; J gene: TRBJ2-1; clone size: .; V gene: TRBV6-1
CDR3 DNA: TGTGCCAGCTGGTCCGGGACAGGGGGCGGTCAGCCCCAGCATTTT; CDR3 protein: CASWSGTGGGQPQHF; D gene: TRBD1; J gene: TRBJ1-5; clone size: .; V gene: TRBV27
CDR3 DNA: TGTGCCATCAGGGCCTCCAGCGGGGCTTCAGATACGCAGTATTTT; CDR3 protein: CAIRASSGASDTQYF; D gene: TRBD2; J gene: TRBJ2-3; clone size: .; V gene: TRBV10-3
CDR3 DNA: TGTGCCAGCAGCTTAGGGCAGGGGACCTACGAGCAGTACTTC; CDR3 protein: CASSLGQGTYEQYF; D gene: .; J gene: TRBJ2-7; clone size: once; V gene: TRBV7-7
CDR3 DNA: TGTGCCAGCAGTGAAGAGGGGGGGCCCTACAATGAGCAGTTCTTC; CDR3 protein: CASSEEGGPYNEQFF; D gene: .; J gene: TRBJ2-1; clone size: .; V gene: TRBV6-1
CDR3 DNA: TGTGCCAGCAGCTCCCTTTATGGCTACACCTTC; CDR3 protein: CASSSLYGYTF; D gene: .; J gene: TRBJ1-2; clone size: .; V gene: TRBV7-2
CDR3 DNA: TGCGCCAGCAGCTTCGGAGAAGCATTAGGTGGCTACACCTTC; CDR3 protein: CASSFGEALGGYTF; D gene: .; J gene: TRBJ1-2; clone size: .; V gene: TRBV5-1
CDR3 DNA: TGTGCCAGCAGTGAACGTTCCAGGGGGCTAACCAAAAACATTCAGTACTTC; CDR3 protein: CASSERSRGLTKNIQYF; D gene: TRBD1; J gene: TRBJ2-4; clone size: .; V gene: TRBV2
CDR3 DNA: TGTGCCAGCAGCAGGGCAGGGGGCGGCACAGATACGCAGTATTTT; CDR3 protein: CASSRAGGGTDTQYF; D gene: TRBD1; J gene: TRBJ2-3; clone size: .; V gene: TRBV4-2